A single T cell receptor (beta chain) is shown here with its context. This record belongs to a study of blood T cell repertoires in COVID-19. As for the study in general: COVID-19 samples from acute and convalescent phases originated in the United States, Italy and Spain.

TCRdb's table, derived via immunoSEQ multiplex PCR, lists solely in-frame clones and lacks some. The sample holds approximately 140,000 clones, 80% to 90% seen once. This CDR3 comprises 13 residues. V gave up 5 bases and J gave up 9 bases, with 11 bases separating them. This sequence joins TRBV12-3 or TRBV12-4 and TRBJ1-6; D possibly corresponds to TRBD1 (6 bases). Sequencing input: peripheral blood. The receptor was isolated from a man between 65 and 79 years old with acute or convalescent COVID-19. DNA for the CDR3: TGTGCCAGCAGTAACAGGGCTGGTTCACCCCTCCACTTT. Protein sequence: CASSNRAGSPLHF.